A selection of T cell receptor beta chains follows, all from one sample in a study of T-cell memory formation after mild COVID-19. TCRdb reprocessed the 5' RACE reads via MiXCR and lists one record per CDR3 protein. Of some 450,000 distinct CDR3 sequences in the sample, about a sixth were seen once. The sequenced sample consisted of PBMCs or a T cell subset sorted from them (not recorded which). These receptor sequences come from a man between 18 and 35 years old who had mild COVID-19 (a few samples of this study predate the infection). Cell type and time point are not known. Each CDR3 is given with its conserved first and last residue. D genes are given only for firm matches. Clone sizes are given selectively: once, few, many, or a class where the clone is expanded.

TRBD2	TRBV5-1	TRBJ2-5	few	TGCGCCAGCAGCTTGGTTCCTAGCGGGGGCAAAAATGAAGAGACCCAGTACTTC	CASSLVPSGGKNEETQYF
TRBD2	TRBV28	TRBJ2-5	.	TGTGCCAGCAGTTCCCTCACTAGCGGGCAAGAGACCCAGTACTTC	CASSSLTSGQETQYF
.	TRBV6-2/TRBV6-3	TRBJ1-1	.	TGTGCCAGCAGTTTAGGGGTGGCGACTGAAGCTTTCTTT	CASSLGVATEAFF
.	TRBV12-3/TRBV12-4	TRBJ2-5	.	TGTGCCAGCACCGCGTTTATTTCAGGGACCCAGTACTTC	CASTAFISGTQYF
.	TRBV18	TRBJ1-6	.	TGTGCCAGCTCATCAGGAGACGATTCACCCCTCCACTTT	CASSSGDDSPLHF
TRBD2	TRBV20-1	TRBJ2-5	.	TGCAGTGCTAGCACTAGCGGGGAAGAGACCCAGTACTTC	CSASTSGEETQYF
.	TRBV6-5	TRBJ2-1	few	TGTGCCAGCAGTTACTCCGGGTACAATGAGCAGTTCTTC	CASSYSGYNEQFF
.	TRBV2	TRBJ2-4	.	TGTGCCAGCAACTTGGGGGGGGGCCCAGCCAAAAACATTCAGTACTTC	CASNLGGGPAKNIQYF
.	TRBV11-2	TRBJ2-1	.	TGTGCCAGCAGCTTATGGTCTTCTGAGCAGTTCTTC	CASSLWSSEQFF
TRBD1	TRBV4-3	TRBJ1-1	.	TGCGCCAGCAGCCGGAATCCCGGGACAGGGAATTTAGAAGCTTTCTTT	CASSRNPGTGNLEAFF